The 15 T cell receptor beta chains in this list originate from one sample, sequenced in a study of Graves' ophthalmopathy and Graves' hyperthyroidism. Amplified TCR beta CDR3 regions were obtained using RNA transcripts as template. RT-PCR with HTBI primers came first, then second-round multiplex PCR. MiXCR, run by TCRdb on the multiplex PCR reads, gives a single entry per CDR3 protein. The table records roughly 600,000 distinct CDR3 sequences, approximately 37% of them present only once. The sequencing input was peripheral blood or thyroid tissue (not recorded which). Receptors originate from an adult man with Graves' hyperthyroidism.

The chain has TRBV20-1 and TRBJ2-7; tentatively, D is TRBD1 (5 bases). Germline V gives CDR1 DFQATT, CDR2 SNEGSKA (reference sequence). CDR3 length: 14 amino acids. V was pared by 4 bases and J by 5 bases, with 18 bases between. CDR3 coding DNA: TGCAGTGCTATTTTTTCCAGGGCAGGACACGAGCAGTACTTC. Translation gives CSAIFSRAGHEQYF.

This clonotype was counted between two and nine times. The genes are TRBV6-1 and TRBJ1-3; D gene unclear. The ends were cut back, 5 bases at V and 0 bases at J, with 14 bases in the middle. The CDR3 is made up of 16 amino acids. Germline CDR1 MNHNS, CDR2 SASEGT. CDR3 bases: TGTGCCAGCAGTAGTTATACCCGGATCTCTGGAAACACCATATATTTT. It encodes CASSSYTRISGNTIYF.

There are many counts of this clonotype. DNA of the CDR3: TGTGCCAGCAGCTTCTACAGTACTAATGAAAAACTGTTTTTT. Translation: CASSFYSTNEKLFF. This chain links TRBV7-6 with TRBJ1-4; unclear D gene. CDR3 length: 14 amino acids. The germline V gene has CDR1 SGHVS and CDR2 FNYEAQ. Trimming pared 3 bases from V and 2 bases from J, leaving 7 bases between.

This clonotype was counted ten times or more. The chain links TRBV6-5 to TRBJ2-7, with D perhaps TRBD1 (5 bases). CDR1 MNHEY and CDR2 SVGAGI come from the germline V gene. The CDR3 runs 14 residues. The germline V and J ends were trimmed by 0 bases and 2 bases, with 8 bases remaining between them. The CDR3 loop is CASSYSLDTYEQYF. The CDR3, as DNA: TGTGCCAGCAGTTACTCATTGGACACCTACGAGCAGTACTTC.

The sample holds many counts of this clonotype. The chain employs TRBV29-1 and TRBJ2-7, with a weak D call TRBD2 (5 bases). V was cut by 4 bases and J by 2 bases, with 15 bases left in between. CDR1 SQVTM and CDR2 ANQGSEA come from the germline V gene. This CDR3 region has 14 residues. The CDR3 protein is CSVAFIGVPYEQYF. DNA of the CDR3: TGCAGCGTTGCGTTTATCGGGGTCCCCTACGAGCAGTACTTC.

As concerns this clonotype: Since a much larger clone is just one base distant, this may be a read error. The rearrangement uses TRBV9 and TRBJ2-7; D remains ambiguous. Germline loops: CDR1 SGDLS, CDR2 YYNGEE. Trimming shortened V by 6 bases and J by 1 base, and 14 bases separated the two germline ends. The CDR3 totals 14 residues. CDR3 region: CASNQGHSSYEQYF. CDR3 DNA sequence: TGTGCCAGCAACCAAGGCCACTCTTCCTACGAGCAGTACTTC.

In its sample, this clonotype was seen many times. The chain recombines TRBV25-1 with TRBJ1-1; D is unresolved. This CDR3 region has 14 residues. Trimming took 6 bases from V and 0 from J, leaving 11 bases between them. Per germline, CDR1 MGHDK and CDR2 SYGVNS. The CDR3 reads CASRNTGMNTEAFF. DNA for the CDR3: TGTGCCAGCAGAAACACGGGAATGAACACTGAAGCTTTCTTT. Supplemented by reference TRBV25-1 and TRBJ1-1, the full variable domain reads EADIYQTPRYLVIGTGKKITLECSQTMGHDKMYWYQQDPGMELHLIHYSYGVNSTEKGDLSSESTVSRIRTEHFPLTLESARPSHTSQYLCASRNTGMNTEAFFGQGTRLTVV.

There are many counts of this clonotype. The genes are TRBV10-3 and TRBJ1-1; D is perhaps TRBD1 (5 bases). Germline CDR1 reads ENHRY; CDR2 reads SYGVKD. V lost 0 bases, J lost 1 base, and 9 bases lay in between. This CDR3 region has 15 residues. The CDR3 DNA follows: TGTGCCATCAGTGAGTCTTTCACAGGGAACACTGAAGCTTTCTTT. Protein sequence: CAISESFTGNTEAFF.

V usage is TRBV20-1 and J usage is TRBJ2-7; unclear D gene. V was trimmed by 7 bases and J by 2 bases, leaving 9 bases between them. The CDR3 covers 11 residues. The germline CDR1 and CDR2 sequences are DFQATT and SNEGSKA (reference sequence). The CDR3 protein is CSGLKPYEQYF. The CDR3, as DNA: TGCAGTGGCCTCAAGCCCTACGAGCAGTACTTC.

This clonotype showed up just a few times. As DNA, the CDR3 is TGTGCCAGCAGTTACGGGACAGGAACGTTCTCTGGAAACACCATATATTTT. It translates to CASSYGTGTFSGNTIYF. The rearrangement links TRBV6-6 to TRBJ1-3; 8 bases map to TRBD1. The germline gives CDR1 MNHNY, CDR2 SVGAGI (reference sequence). The CDR3 is made up of 17 amino acids. The ends lost 2 bases at V and 0 bases at J; junction bases unmatched: 6.

The chain joins TRBV2 to TRBJ1-1; D is uncertain. The germline V gene encodes CDR1 SNHLY and CDR2 FYNNEI. V shed 6 bases and J shed 11 bases, with 13 bases lying between them. This CDR3 is 11 amino acids long. DNA of the CDR3: TGTGCCAGCAGCCCGGAACGGGTGGCTTTCTTT. It specifies CASSPERVAFF.

This clonotype was seen only a few times. The chain couples TRBV12-3 or TRBV12-4 to TRBJ1-6; a weak D match, TRBD1 (6 bases). The CDR3 is made up of 18 amino acids. V lost 3 bases, J lost 2 bases, and 17 bases lay in between. CDR3 region: CASSFLLTTGTYNSPLHF. CDR3 in DNA: TGTGCCAGCAGTTTCCTCCTCACAACAGGGACCTATAATTCACCCCTCCACTTT.

The chain combines TRBV6-5 with TRBJ2-2, with TRBD2 identical over 9 bases. CDR1 and CDR2 (germline): MNHEY, SVGAGI. CDR3 length equals 17 residues. V was clipped by 2 bases and J by 2 bases; unmatched bases: 6. The CDR3 is CASSYLTSGDNTGELFF. CDR3 nucleotides: TGTGCCAGCAGTTACCTGACTAGCGGAGATAACACCGGGGAGCTGTTTTTT.

The rearrangement uses TRBV19 and TRBJ2-5; D may match TRBD1 or TRBD2 (5 bases each). Trimming shortened V by 6 bases and J by 0 bases, and 14 bases separated the two germline ends. This CDR3 spans 15 amino acids. CDR1 is LNHDA, CDR2 SQIVND, per germline (reference sequence). CDR3 nucleotide sequence: TGTGCCAGTAGGGTGGGGGACGGGTACCAAGAGACCCAGTACTTC. It encodes CASRVGDGYQETQYF.

This clonotype came up a few times. The chain is built from TRBV7-8 and TRBJ1-6, with a tentative D call TRBD1 (5 bases). The V gene's germline CDR1 is SGHVS and CDR2 FQNEAQ. V dropped 8 bases and J dropped 7 bases, with 12 bases sitting between them. The CDR3 is 13 amino acids. This chain's CDR3 is CASPGHLNSPLHF. The CDR3, as DNA: TGTGCCAGCCCCGGACACCTAAATTCACCCCTCCACTTT.